The entry below describes one TCR beta chain. The sample is drawn from a study of blood T cell repertoires in COVID-19. In the study overall: The samples span acute and convalescent COVID-19 from the United States, Italy and Spain.

Original methodology: Amplifying reference gene primers gave estimates of nucleated cell counts. Produced via immunoSEQ multiplex PCR; TCRdb's table is partial and in-frame only. D and trimming come from the DNA, and the V and J calls and clone size come from that table. The sample lists roughly 120,000 clones, over 75% occurring once. Trimming took 6 bases from V and 6 from J, leaving 19 bases between them. CDR1 and CDR2 from the germline V gene are MGHRA and YSYEKL. The CDR3 has 15 residues. The sample consisted of peripheral blood. The receptor was derived from a man aged 50-59 years with acute or convalescent COVID-19. This sequence joins TRBV4-1 and TRBJ2-3; perhaps TRBD1 as D (7 bases). DNA of the CDR3: TGCGCCAGCAGGAACCCAGGCAGGGGGAGGGATACGCAGTATTTT. Translated: CASRNPGRGRDTQYF.